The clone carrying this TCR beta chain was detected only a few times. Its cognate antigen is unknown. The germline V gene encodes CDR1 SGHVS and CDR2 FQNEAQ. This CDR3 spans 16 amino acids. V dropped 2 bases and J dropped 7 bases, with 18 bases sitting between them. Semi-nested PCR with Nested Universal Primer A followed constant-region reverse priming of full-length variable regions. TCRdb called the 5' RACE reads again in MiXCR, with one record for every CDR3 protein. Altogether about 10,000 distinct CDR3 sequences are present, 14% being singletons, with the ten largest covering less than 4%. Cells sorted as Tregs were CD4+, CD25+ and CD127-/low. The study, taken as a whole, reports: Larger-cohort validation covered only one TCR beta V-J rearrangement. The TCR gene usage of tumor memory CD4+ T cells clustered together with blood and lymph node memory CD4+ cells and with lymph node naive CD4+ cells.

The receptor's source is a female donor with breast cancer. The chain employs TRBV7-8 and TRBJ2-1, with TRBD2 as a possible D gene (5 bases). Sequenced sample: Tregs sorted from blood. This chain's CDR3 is CASSLKRTSKGNEQFF. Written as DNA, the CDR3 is TGTGCCAGCAGCTTAAAAAGGACTTCCAAGGGAAATGAGCAGTTCTTC.